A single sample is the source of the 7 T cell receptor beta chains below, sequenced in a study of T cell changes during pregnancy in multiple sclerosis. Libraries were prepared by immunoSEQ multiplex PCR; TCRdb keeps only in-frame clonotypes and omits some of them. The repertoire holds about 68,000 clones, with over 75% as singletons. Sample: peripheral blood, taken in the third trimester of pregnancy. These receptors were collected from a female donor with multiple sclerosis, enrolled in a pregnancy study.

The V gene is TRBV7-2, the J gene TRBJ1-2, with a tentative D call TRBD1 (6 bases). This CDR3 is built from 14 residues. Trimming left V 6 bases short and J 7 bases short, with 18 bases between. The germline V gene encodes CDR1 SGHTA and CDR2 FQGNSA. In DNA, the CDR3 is TGTGCCAGCAGTCCACAAACAGGGCGCGGTGGCTACACCTTC. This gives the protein CASSPQTGRGGYTF.

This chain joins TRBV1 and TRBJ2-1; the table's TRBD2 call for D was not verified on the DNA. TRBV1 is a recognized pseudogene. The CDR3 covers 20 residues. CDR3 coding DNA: TGCACCAGCAGCCAAGAAGGACTAGCGGGAGAATCTAGATCCTACAATGAGCAGTTCTTC. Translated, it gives CTSSQEGLAGESRSYNEQFF.

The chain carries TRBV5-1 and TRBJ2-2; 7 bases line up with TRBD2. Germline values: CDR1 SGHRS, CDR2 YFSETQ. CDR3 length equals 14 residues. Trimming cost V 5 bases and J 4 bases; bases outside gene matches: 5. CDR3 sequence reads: CASSWGGFTGELFF. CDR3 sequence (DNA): TGCGCCAGCAGTTGGGGGGGGTTCACCGGGGAGCTGTTTTTT.

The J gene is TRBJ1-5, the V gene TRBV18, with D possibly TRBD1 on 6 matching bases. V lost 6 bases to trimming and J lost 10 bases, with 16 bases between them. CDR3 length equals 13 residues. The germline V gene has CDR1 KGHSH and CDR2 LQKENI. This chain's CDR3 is CASSTGTRGPQHF. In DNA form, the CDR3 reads TGTGCCAGCTCCACCGGGACAAGGGGACCCCAGCATTTT. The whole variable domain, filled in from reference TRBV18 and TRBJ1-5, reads NAGVMQNPRHLVRRRGQEARLRCSPMKGHSHVYWYRQLPEEGLKFMVYLQKENIIDESGMPKERFSAEFPKEGPSILRIQQVVRGDSAAYFCASSTGTRGPQHFGDGTRLSIL.

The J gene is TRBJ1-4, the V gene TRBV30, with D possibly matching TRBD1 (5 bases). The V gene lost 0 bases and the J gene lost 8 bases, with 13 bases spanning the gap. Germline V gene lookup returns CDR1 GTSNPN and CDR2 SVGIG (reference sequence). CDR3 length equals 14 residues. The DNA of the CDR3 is TGTGCCTGGAGTGTAGGGGAGGTAAGGGAAAAACTGTTTTTT. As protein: CAWSVGEVREKLFF. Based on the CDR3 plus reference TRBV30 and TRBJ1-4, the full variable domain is SQTIHQWPATLVQPVGSPLSLECTVEGTSNPNLYWYRQAAGRGLQLLFYSVGIGQISSEVPQNLSASRPQDRQFILSSKKLLLSDSGFYLCAWSVGEVREKLFFGSGTQLSVL.

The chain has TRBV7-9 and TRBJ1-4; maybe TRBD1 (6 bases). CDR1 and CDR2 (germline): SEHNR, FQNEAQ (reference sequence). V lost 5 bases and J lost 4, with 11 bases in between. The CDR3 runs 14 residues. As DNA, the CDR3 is TGTGCCAGCAGCCTAGGGGGGGTTAATGAAAAACTGTTTTTT. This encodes CASSLGGVNEKLFF.

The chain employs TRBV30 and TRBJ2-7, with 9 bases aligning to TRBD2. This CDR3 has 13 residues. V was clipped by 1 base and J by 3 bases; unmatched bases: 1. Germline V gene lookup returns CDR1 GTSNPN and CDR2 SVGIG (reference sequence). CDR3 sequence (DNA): TGTGCCTGGAGTGGACTAGCGGACTACGAGCAGTACTTC. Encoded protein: CAWSGLADYEQYF. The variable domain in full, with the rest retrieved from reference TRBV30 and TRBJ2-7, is SQTIHQWPATLVQPVGSPLSLECTVEGTSNPNLYWYRQAAGRGLQLLFYSVGIGQISSEVPQNLSASRPQDRQFILSSKKLLLSDSGFYLCAWSGLADYEQYFGPGTRLTVT.